The entry below gives a single T cell receptor beta chain sequence along with its context. Its antigen remains unknown. The CDR3 extends 3 residues past the end of the read, so its final part is completed from the germline J gene. The data are from a study of T cell clonality in common variable immunodeficiency. Study-wide results and caveats: CVID subjects shared fewer TCRbeta clones than healthy controls did. TCRbeta clonality was increased in CVID versus healthy controls. Common variable immunodeficiency TCR beta sequences reportedly had fewer deletions and N-nucleotide insertions.

Produced via immunoSEQ multiplex PCR; TCRdb's table is partial and in-frame only. The specimen has over 25,000 clones, none found just once. Germline CDR1 SGHRS, CDR2 YFSETQ. The CDR3 extends over 16 amino acids. The J segment lost 5 bases and the V segment lost 0 bases, leaving 7 bases of the junction unmatched. Blood came from CVID subjects not ill and not taking immunomodulatory or immunosuppressive medication. V and J are TRBV5-1 and TRBJ2-3; TRBD1 matches at 9 bases. The sequence was obtained from a human donor with common variable immunodeficiency. The material sequenced was peripheral blood mononuclear cells. This CDR3 reads CASSLATGGRRDTQYF. The DNA read from the CDR3 is TGCGCCAGCAGCTTGGCGACAGGGGGACGGAGAGATACG.